This TCR beta chain was captured by sequencing in a study of CD8+ T cells in alopecia areata. Study observations and caveats: Relative to normal scalp, lesional scalp, especially alopecia totalis/universalis, showed higher clonality. TCR sharing across patients was less clear than in mice, possibly HLA-related. Scalp samples also yield sequences of resident alphabeta T cells from normal skin.

Sorting separated CD4+ and CD8+ T cells out of PBMCs. This CDR3 is 15 amino acids long. In germline, CDR1 is SGHRS, CDR2 YFSETQ. Losses at the gene ends were 0 bases for V and 4 bases for J; bases not matched to a gene: 5. Extraction of RNA preceded its reverse transcription into cDNA, which served as the sequencing template. Sequencing used immunoSEQ multiplex PCR; TCRdb keeps in-frame clones, though not all of them. The repertoire includes 150,000 to 200,000 clones, 55% of them detected once, and approximately 4.3% sits in the top ten. Points on this clone: Its antigen is still unknown.

The V and J genes are TRBV5-1 and TRBJ2-5, with TRBD1 matching over 8 bases. The TCR originated in a human donor in good health. The sample was CD4+ T cells sorted from blood. CDR3 coding DNA: TGCGCCAGCAGCTTGGCCGGACAGGGCACAGAGACCCAGTACTTC. Protein product: CASSLAGQGTETQYF.